This TCR beta chain was identified in a study of blood T cell repertoires in COVID-19. The assay was immunoSEQ multiplex PCR, and TCRdb's table has in-frame clones only and misses some. The repertoire has about 130,000 clones, around 83% of them found once; the top ten carry approximately 20%. Germline V gene sequence: CDR1 SGDLS, CDR2 YYNGEE. There are 13 residues in the CDR3. Trimming removed 0 bases at V and 5 bases at J, with 8 bases between. This chain connects TRBV9 to TRBJ1-1; D is unresolved. The source is a young man who had recovered from COVID-19. The sequenced sample consisted of PBMCs or T cells enriched from blood (not recorded which). CDR3 amino acids: CASSVDAGTEAFF. The DNA of the CDR3 is TGTGCCAGCAGCGTAGATGCGGGTACTGAAGCTTTCTTT.